This entry is about one T cell receptor beta chain. Its antigen is undetermined. These data come from a study of somatic mutations in cytotoxic T cells in rheumatoid arthritis. Germline assignment: CDR1 LNHNV and CDR2 YYDKDF (reference sequence). This CDR3 has 15 residues. Profiled with immunoSEQ multiplex PCR; TCRdb holds only in-frame clones, not every one. Here the sample spans roughly 5,500 clones, roughly 80% being singletons. The study pulled out CD4+ and CD8+ cells with positive magnetic bead selection and then checked their purity by flow cytometry. Study conclusions and caveats: An age-related increase in CD8+ clonality was seen in rheumatoid arthritis patients but not in healthy controls. In about an eighth of the 65 patients, the largest CD8+ clone exceeded 20% of CD8+ cells.

This chain joins TRBV15 and TRBJ2-5, with 7 nucleotides matching TRBD2. The J call could be wrong; TRBJ2-7 is a better fit for the DNA end. The source is a woman aged 45-65 years with rheumatoid arthritis. Sequences were obtained from CD8+ T cells sorted from blood. CDR3 sequence (DNA): TGTGCCACCAGCAGAGCCTCTAGCGGTACCTACGAGCAGTACTTC. This codes for CATSRASSGTYEQYF.